Below, 10 T cell receptor beta chains from the same sample are listed, as sequenced in a study of cytotoxic CD8 clonotypes in ibrutinib-treated CLL. Sequenced by immunoSEQ multiplex PCR; TCRdb stores in-frame clones only, minus some. The data show approximately 100,000 clones, with around 73% seen just once and 25% to 40% held by the top ten. The source was PBMCs, collected after 12 months of ibrutinib treatment. These TCRs come from a human donor with chronic lymphocytic leukemia.

The V and J genes are TRBV9 and TRBJ1-1; no clear D gene. The CDR3 runs to 10 residues. Trimming pared 0 bases from V and 13 bases from J, leaving 7 bases between. Per germline, CDR1 SGDLS and CDR2 YYNGEE. The CDR3 loop is CASSVVCVFF. CDR3 DNA sequence: TGTGCCAGCAGCGTAGTTTGCGTTTTCTTT.

This chain connects TRBV5-1 to TRBJ2-1; 8 bases line up with TRBD1. After removal of 1 base from V and 6 bases from J, the junction contained 9 bases not matched to a gene. CDR3 length: 16 residues. Germline CDR1 reads SGHRS; CDR2 reads YFSETQ. CDR3 sequence (DNA): TGCGCCAGCAGCTTGACGAGACAGGGGTTCTCCAATGAGCAGTTCTTC. It encodes CASSLTRQGFSNEQFF. Variable domain in full (rest from reference TRBV5-1 and TRBJ2-1): KAGVTQTPRYLIKTRGQQVTLSCSPISGHRSVSWYQQTPGQGLQFLFEYFSETQRNKGNFPGRFSGRQFSNSRSEMNVSTLELGDSALYLCASSLTRQGFSNEQFFGPGTRLTVL.

This clone has just one count. The chain combines TRBV19 with TRBJ1-2; 8 bases match TRBD1. CDR1 is LNHDA and CDR2 is SQIVND in the germline V gene (reference sequence). J gave up 4 bases and V 4 bases, and 20 bases lay outside the gene matches. CDR3 length: 19 amino acids. CDR3 coding DNA: TGTGCCAGTAGTAAAACTCTTTCGAGAGGACAGGGAGGGAGCTATGGCTACACCTTC. This translates into CASSKTLSRGQGGSYGYTF.

This chain uses TRBV5-1 with TRBJ1-3; D perhaps matches TRBD1 (5 bases). The germline gives CDR1 SGHRS, CDR2 YFSETQ. The germline V and J ends were trimmed by 0 bases and 2 bases, with 15 bases remaining between them. There are 17 residues in the CDR3. CDR3 bases: TGCGCCAGCAGCTTGGGCCAGGGCATCCACGCTGGAAACACCATATATTTT. Translation gives CASSLGQGIHAGNTIYF. Full variable domain (rest looked up from reference TRBV5-1 and TRBJ1-3): KAGVTQTPRYLIKTRGQQVTLSCSPISGHRSVSWYQQTPGQGLQFLFEYFSETQRNKGNFPGRFSGRQFSNSRSEMNVSTLELGDSALYLCASSLGQGIHAGNTIYFGEGSWLTVV.

The rearrangement uses TRBV6-1 and TRBJ1-2; D is perhaps TRBD1 (6 bases). The CDR3 is made up of 15 amino acids. Germline V gene sequence: CDR1 MNHNS, CDR2 SASEGT. Trimming removed 7 bases from V and 2 bases from J, with 17 bases in between. The CDR3 DNA follows: TGTGCCAGCACCTCGGGGAGTGGACAGAACTATGGCTACACCTTC. It codes for CASTSGSGQNYGYTF.

The gene calls are TRBV19 and TRBJ2-1, with 8 bases that match TRBD2. The CDR3 covers 14 residues. The germline V gene has CDR1 LNHDA and CDR2 SQIVND (reference sequence). J lost 13 bases, V lost 1 base, and 9 bases had no gene match. The CDR3 bases are TGTGCCAGTAGTATAGGTGTGACTAGCGAATTCCAGTTCTTC. Translated: CASSIGVTSEFQFF. The full variable domain, in which reference TRBV19 and TRBJ2-1 provide the parts outside the CDR3, is DGGITQSPKYLFRKEGQNVTLSCEQNLNHDAMYWYRQDPGQGLRLIYYSQIVNDFQKGDIAEGYSVSREKKESFPLTVTSAQKNPTAFYLCASSIGVTSEFQFFGPGTRLTVL.

This rearrangement joins TRBV28 to TRBJ1-4, with a weak D call TRBD1 (5 bases). V was cut by 3 bases and J by 7 bases, with 12 bases left in between. The CDR3 is made up of 14 amino acids. Germline values: CDR1 MDHEN, CDR2 SYDVKM. The CDR3 region has the DNA TGTGCCAGCAGTTTTGGGGGGAGTGGTGAAAAACTGTTTTTT. Its translation is CASSFGGSGEKLFF.

V and J are TRBV13 and TRBJ1-4, with D possibly being TRBD1 (6 bases). Trimming pared 3 bases from V and 6 bases from J, leaving 8 bases between. This CDR3 comprises 13 residues. Germline V CDR1 and CDR2: PRHDT, FYEKMQ (reference sequence). The CDR3 loop is CASSLKGDEKLFF. The DNA of the CDR3 is TGTGCCAGCAGCTTGAAGGGGGATGAAAAACTGTTTTTT.

This chain connects TRBV10-3 to TRBJ2-1; D not certain. The V end lost 6 bases, the J end lost 3 bases, and 9 bases lay between the germline ends. The CDR3 covers 13 residues. CDR1 ENHRY and CDR2 SYGVKD come from the germline V gene. In nucleotides, the CDR3 is TGTGCCATCAGACAACCAAACTACAATGAGCAGTTCTTC. Protein: CAIRQPNYNEQFF.

The chain uses TRBV7-9 and TRBJ2-7; TRBD2 aligns across 8 bases. The CDR3 is 15 residues long. V was clipped by 0 bases and J by 5 bases; unmatched bases: 6. CDR1 and CDR2 from the germline V gene are SEHNR and FQNEAQ (reference sequence). The CDR3 loop reads CASSLAGGGLHEQYF. CDR3 in DNA: TGTGCCAGCAGCTTAGCAGGCGGGGGGCTCCACGAGCAGTACTTC.